One and the same sample provided the 13 T cell receptor beta chains below, sequenced in a study of blood T cell repertoires in COVID-19. Repertoires were generated with immunoSEQ multiplex PCR, while TCRdb's copy carries only in-frame clones and drops some. The sample has around 300,000 clones, about 90% seen once. Sequenced material: peripheral blood. The receptor source for this set is a woman aged 40-49 years with COVID-19, enrolled during active disease.

This chain uses TRBV6-5 with TRBJ2-7; D unclear. The length of the CDR3 is 11 residues. Per the germline V gene, CDR1 is MNHEY and CDR2 is SVGAGI. Trimming left V 5 bases short and J 5 bases short, with 7 bases between. The chain's CDR3 is CASSQQHEQYF. CDR3 nucleotides: TGTGCCAGCAGTCAACAACACGAGCAGTACTTC.

This clone was counted a single time. CDR3 sequence reads: CAWGTNSNQPQHF. CDR3 bases: TGTGCCTGGGGAACAAATAGCAATCAGCCCCAGCATTTT. The chain carries TRBV30 and TRBJ1-5; D unclear. Trimming stripped 5 bases from V and 0 bases from J, with 8 bases between. Germline V gives CDR1 GTSNPN, CDR2 SVGIG (reference sequence). The CDR3 is made up of 13 amino acids.

The rearrangement links TRBV15 to TRBJ2-5, with unresolved D. Germline CDR1 reads LNHNV; CDR2 reads YYDKDF (reference sequence). V shed 0 bases and J shed 5 bases, with 19 bases lying between them. There are 17 residues in the CDR3. The CDR3 sequence is CATSRDSGVRMSETQYF. CDR3 nucleotides: TGTGCCACCAGCAGAGATTCCGGCGTCAGGATGAGTGAGACCCAGTACTTC.

The chain links TRBV19 to TRBJ1-3; D is undetermined. This CDR3 spans 15 amino acids. The germline V gene has CDR1 LNHDA and CDR2 SQIVND (reference sequence). V lost 7 bases and J lost 0, with 13 bases in between. The CDR3 DNA sequence: TGTGCCAGTACATGGTTACCGGGCTCTGGAAACACCATATATTTT. Amino acid sequence: CASTWLPGSGNTIYF.

The CDR3 DNA sequence: TGTGCCAGCAGCCGCCCATCAAATGAGCAGTTCTTC. Translating gives CASSRPSNEQFF. This chain uses TRBV7-8 with TRBJ2-1; D gene ambiguous. Germline-derived CDR1 and CDR2 are SGHVS and FQNEAQ. V was shortened by 5 bases and J by 7 bases, with 9 bases between the two germline ends. This CDR3 contains 12 residues. The full variable domain, rest sourced from reference TRBV7-8 and TRBJ2-1, is GAGVSQSPRYKVAKRGQDVALRCDPISGHVSLFWYQQALGQGPEFLTYFQNEAQLDKSGLPSDRFFAERPEGSVSTLKIQRTQQEDSAVYLCASSRPSNEQFFGPGTRLTVL.

The chain's CDR3 is CASSSYYPGGNVNSPLHF. The DNA for the CDR3 is TGTGCCAGCAGCTCCTACTATCCAGGGGGAAACGTAAATTCACCCCTCCACTTT. The chain has TRBV11-2 and TRBJ1-6; 7 bases are shared with TRBD1. This CDR3 is 18 amino acids long. CDR1 is SGHAT and CDR2 is FQNNGV in the germline V gene. V lost 4 bases and J lost 7; bases outside the gene matches: 16.

The chain employs TRBV12-3 or TRBV12-4 and TRBJ1-1, with TRBD1 identical over 7 bases. V gave up 0 bases and J gave up 13 bases; unmatched junction bases: 8. The length of the CDR3 is 13 residues. The CDR3 sequence: CASSLALGQDDFF. The CDR3 bases are TGTGCCAGCAGTTTAGCGCTAGGACAGGACGATTTCTTT.

The V and J genes are TRBV3-1 (or the pseudogene TRBV3-2) and TRBJ1-2; D is perhaps TRBD1 (5 bases). This CDR3 is built from 15 residues. V lost 0 bases and J lost 4, with 12 bases in between. Germline values: CDR1 LGHDT, CDR2 YNNKEL (reference sequence). The DNA for the CDR3 is TGTGCCAGCAGCCAAGATTCAGGGATAGGCTATGGCTACACCTTC. As protein: CASSQDSGIGYGYTF.

V is TRBV7-9 and J is TRBJ1-1; D is possibly TRBD1 (5 bases). In germline, CDR1 is SEHNR, CDR2 FQNEAQ (reference sequence). V lost 5 bases, J lost 0 bases, and 16 bases lay in between. The CDR3 contains 16 residues. The CDR3 DNA reads TGTGCCAGCAGCGCTGACTCAGGGTTGGTGAACACTGAAGCTTTCTTT. This encodes CASSADSGLVNTEAFF.

The chain uses TRBV4-3 and TRBJ1-2; D may be TRBD1 (5 bases). V was pared by 4 bases and J by 6 bases, with 15 bases between. Germline V gene sequence: CDR1 LGHNA, CDR2 YSLEER. This CDR3 is built from 14 residues. Here the CDR3 reads CASSPTAGLNGYTF. The CDR3, as DNA: TGCGCCAGCAGCCCGACGGCAGGGCTGAATGGCTACACCTTC.

This CDR3 is CASSRPIQGVERGYTF. The CDR3 DNA reads TGTGCCAGCAGCCGACCAATTCAGGGGGTTGAGAGGGGCTACACCTTC. The J gene is TRBJ1-2, the V gene TRBV7-9; 7 bases align to TRBD1. The germline gives CDR1 SEHNR, CDR2 FQNEAQ (reference sequence). There are 16 residues in the CDR3. Trimming at V came to 5 bases and at J to 8 bases, leaving 17 bases not matched to a gene. Full variable domain (remainder filled in from reference TRBV7-9 and TRBJ1-2): DTGVSQNPRHKITKRGQNVTFRCDPISEHNRLYWYRQTLGQGPEFLTYFQNEAQLEKSRLLSDRFSAERPKGSFSTLEIQRTEQGDSAMYLCASSRPIQGVERGYTFGSGTRLTVV.

This sequence joins TRBV3-1 (or the pseudogene TRBV3-2) and TRBJ2-7; 7 bases match TRBD2. Germline V gene sequence: CDR1 LGHDT, CDR2 YNNKEL (reference sequence). Trimming at V came to 2 bases and at J to 6 bases, leaving 1 base not matched to a gene. CDR3 length: 12 residues. The CDR3 coding sequence is TGTGCCAGCAGCCAAAGGGAGGGCGAGCAGTACTTC. As protein: CASSQREGEQYF.

V and J are TRBV12-5 and TRBJ1-4; 9 nucleotides line up with TRBD1. Looked up from germline, CDR1 is LGHNT and CDR2 is FRNRAP. The CDR3 loop spans 14 amino acids. V shed 5 bases and J 8 bases; nucleotides not matched to a gene: 6. In DNA, the CDR3 is TGTGCTAGTGGTCGACAGGGGGTGAGGGAAAAACTGTTTTTT. This gives the protein CASGRQGVREKLFF.